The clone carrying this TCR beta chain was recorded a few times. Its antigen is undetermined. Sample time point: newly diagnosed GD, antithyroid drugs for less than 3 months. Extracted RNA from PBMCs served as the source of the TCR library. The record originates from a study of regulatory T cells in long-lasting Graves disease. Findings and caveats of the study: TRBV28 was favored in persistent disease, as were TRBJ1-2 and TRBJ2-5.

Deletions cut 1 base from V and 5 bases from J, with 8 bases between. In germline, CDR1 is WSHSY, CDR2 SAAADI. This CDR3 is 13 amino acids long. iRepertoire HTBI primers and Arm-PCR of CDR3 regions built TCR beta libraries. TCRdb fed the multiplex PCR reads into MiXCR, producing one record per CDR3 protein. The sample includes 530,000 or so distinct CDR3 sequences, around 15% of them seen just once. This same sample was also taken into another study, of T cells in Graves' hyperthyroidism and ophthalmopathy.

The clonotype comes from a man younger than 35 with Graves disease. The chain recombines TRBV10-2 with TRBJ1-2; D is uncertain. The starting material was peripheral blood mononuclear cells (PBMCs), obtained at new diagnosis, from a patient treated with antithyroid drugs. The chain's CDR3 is CASSELGKYGYTF. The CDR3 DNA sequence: TGCGCCAGCAGTGAGTTAGGGAAGTATGGCTACACCTTC.